Presented here are 17 T cell receptor beta chains from one specimen sequenced in a study of T cells after yellow fever vaccination. TCRdb reprocessed the 5' RACE reads with MiXCR, giving one entry per CDR3 protein. The profile shows 450,000 to 650,000 distinct CDR3 sequences, about 13% of them singletons. This sample comprised PBMCs, obtained on the day of the yellow fever booster vaccination. The receptors shown here come from a man aged 30 to 39 who received the YFV17D yellow fever vaccine.

This clonotype has just one count. The rearrangement links TRBV7-3 to TRBJ2-6; possible D gene TRBD1, 6 bases. CDR3 length equals 16 residues. Per the germline V gene, CDR1 is SGHTA and CDR2 is FQGTGA. The ends were cut back, 1 base at V and 2 bases at J, with 9 bases in the middle. Here the CDR3 DNA reads TGTGCCAGCAGCTTAAGCCAGGGGACTGGGGCCAACGTCCTGACTTTC. Its protein is CASSLSQGTGANVLTF.

The table lists this clonotype with a few counts. This chain links TRBV27 with TRBJ2-1; 7 bases line up with TRBD1. With V trimmed by 10 bases and J by 7 bases, 7 bases remained unmatched. Germline CDR1 and CDR2: MNHEY and SMNVEV (reference sequence). CDR3 length: 12 amino acids. CDR3: CATNRGLNEQFF. The CDR3 bases are TGTGCCACCAACAGGGGTCTGAATGAGCAGTTCTTC.

The chain recombines TRBV28 with TRBJ2-7, with D unresolved. Deletions cut 6 bases from V and 3 bases from J, with 12 bases between. CDR3 length equals 13 residues. Germline V gene lookup returns CDR1 MDHEN and CDR2 SYDVKM. The CDR3 here is CASRPTLRYEQYF. The CDR3 nucleotides are TGTGCCAGCAGACCCACACTACGCTACGAGCAGTACTTC.

The V gene is TRBV20-1, the J gene TRBJ2-5, with TRBD2 as a possible D gene (5 bases). The length of the CDR3 is 15 residues. The V end lost 0 bases, the J end lost 7 bases, and 18 bases lay between the germline ends. Germline values: CDR1 DFQATT, CDR2 SNEGSKA (reference sequence). The CDR3 spells CSARENLGLVGTQYF. CDR3 DNA sequence: TGCAGTGCTAGAGAAAACCTCGGACTTGTGGGGACCCAGTACTTC.

The gene calls are TRBV15 and TRBJ2-3; 7 bases map to TRBD2. Germline trimming cut 1 base from V and 3 bases from J; bases unmatched to any gene: 10. The CDR3 covers 17 residues. Germline V gene sequence: CDR1 LNHNV, CDR2 YYDKDF (reference sequence). The CDR3 region has the DNA TGTGCCACCAGCAGAGTGAAGAGGACGGGAGGAACAGATACGCAGTATTTT. Its protein product is CATSRVKRTGGTDTQYF.

This clonotype turned up a few times. The junction departs from the called germline gene at one end, perhaps through a read error. This chain connects TRBV20-1 to TRBJ2-7, with D possibly TRBD2 on 6 matching bases. This CDR3 contains 11 residues. Germline V gene sequence: CDR1 DFQATT, CDR2 SNEGSKA (reference sequence). The CDR3: CSAKIAGNRLF. The CDR3 DNA reads as TGCAGTGCTAAAATCGCGGGAAATCGATTATTC.

This clonotype was detected a few times. The V gene is TRBV4-2, the J gene TRBJ2-5; 10 positions match TRBD2. CDR1 and CDR2 from the germline V gene are LGHNA and YNFKEQ. Losses at the gene ends were 7 bases for V and 5 bases for J; bases not matched to a gene: 10. The CDR3 consists of 15 residues. CDR3 loop: CASTRLAGVGETQYF. CDR3 nucleotide sequence: TGTGCCAGCACCCGTCTAGCGGGAGTGGGGGAGACCCAGTACTTC.

The sample holds a few counts of this clonotype. The chain links TRBV5-1 to TRBJ2-3; D unresolved. With 7 bases removed from V and 7 bases from J, the gap between germline ends came to 13 bases. CDR3 length: 12 residues. CDR1 SGHRS and CDR2 YFSETQ come from the germline V gene. CDR3 sequence (DNA): TGCGCCAGCTACGACAACGCTAATACGCAGTATTTT. It translates to CASYDNANTQYF.

In this sample, this clonotype turned up a few times. The V call is TRBV21-1, the J call TRBJ2-1; the table's D call, TRBD2, was not checked against the DNA. TRBV21-1 is listed as a pseudogene. The CDR3 runs 14 residues. The CDR3 sequence: CASSKREGPNEQFF. The CDR3 nucleotides are TGTGCCAGCAGCAAGCGGGAGGGCCCCAATGAGCAGTTCTTC.

The rearrangement links TRBV2 to TRBJ2-1; D remains unclear. The CDR3 has 11 amino acids. The ends were cut back, 7 bases at V and 8 bases at J, with 9 bases in the middle. From germline, CDR1 is SNHLY and CDR2 FYNNEI. The CDR3 DNA reads as TGTGCCAGCACCTGGACGCATGAGCAGTTCTTC. This translates into CASTWTHEQFF.

In its sample, this clonotype was seen a few times. The chain employs TRBV4-3 and TRBJ2-2; no definite D call. The CDR3 is made up of 15 amino acids. Germline V CDR1 and CDR2: LGHNA, YSLEER. With 1 base removed from V and 0 bases from J, the gap between germline ends came to 6 bases. The CDR3: CASSQVAPNTGELFF. The CDR3 nucleotides read TGCGCCAGCAGCCAAGTGGCCCCGAACACCGGGGAGCTGTTTTTT.

The CDR3 DNA follows: TGTGCCAGCAGTTACGACAGGGTGACCAAAAACATTCAGTACTTC. It translates to CASSYDRVTKNIQYF. The chain couples TRBV6-5 to TRBJ2-4; 7 positions match TRBD1. This CDR3 spans 15 amino acids. Trimming cost V 2 bases and J 2 bases; bases outside gene matches: 3. CDR1 is MNHEY, CDR2 SVGAGI, per germline.

The chain is built from TRBV6-5 and TRBJ2-4, with 10 bases aligning to TRBD1. The junction had 8 bases not matched to a gene; V was cut back by 0 bases and J by 9 bases. CDR3 size: 16 residues. The germline CDR1 and CDR2 sequences are MNHEY and SVGAGI. CDR3 sequence (DNA): TGTGCCAGCAGTTACTCTGGGACAGGGGAGATTAGCATTCAGTACTTC. This sequence encodes CASSYSGTGEISIQYF.

This clonotype was picked up a small number of times. The chain links TRBV20-1 to TRBJ2-4; TRBD1 agrees at 10 bases. The germline V gene has CDR1 DFQATT and CDR2 SNEGSKA (reference sequence). There are 14 residues in the CDR3. J gave up 7 bases and V 6 bases, and 9 bases lay outside the gene matches. The chain's CDR3 is CSATTGGVWNIQYF. DNA for the CDR3: TGCAGTGCCACGACAGGGGGCGTGTGGAACATTCAGTACTTC.

This clonotype was seen a few times. The V gene is TRBV3-1, the J gene TRBJ2-7, with 10 bases matching TRBD1. The CDR3 contains 17 residues. V lost 1 base, J lost 0 bases, and 6 bases stayed unmatched. Germline V gene sequence: CDR1 LGHDT, CDR2 YNNKEL (reference sequence). The CDR3 sequence: CASSQARWTGGSYEQYF. The CDR3 nucleotides read TGTGCCAGCAGCCAAGCCCGTTGGACAGGGGGCTCCTACGAGCAGTACTTC.

This clonotype was recorded a few times. V usage is TRBV3-1 and J usage is TRBJ1-1; D is undetermined. V gave up 1 base and J gave up 1 base, with 7 bases separating them. The CDR3 is 14 amino acids. Germline assignment: CDR1 LGHDT and CDR2 YNNKEL (reference sequence). This CDR3 is CASSQALPNTEAFF. CDR3 in DNA: TGTGCCAGCAGCCAAGCACTGCCGAACACTGAAGCTTTCTTT.

The chain employs TRBV6-1 and TRBJ2-7; D may be TRBD1 (5 bases). The ends were cut back, 5 bases at V and 2 bases at J, with 13 bases in the middle. This CDR3 has 14 residues. The germline V gene encodes CDR1 MNHNS and CDR2 SASEGT. CDR3 sequence reads: CASSPFWGTYEQYF. In DNA form, the CDR3 reads TGTGCCAGCAGTCCATTTTGGGGCACCTACGAGCAGTACTTC.